The source of this TCR beta chain is a study of molecular identifiers for immune sequencing clone quantification (dated by TCRdb to 2016 to 2019). Regarding the research as a whole: For a replicate experiment, RNA from around 18,000 or 91,000 naive CD8 T cells was divided into five aliquots, and four of the five aliquots were sequenced. This methods study used CD8 T cells to benchmark TCR RNA copy counting and molecular-identifier clustering-based TCR repertoire sequencing (MIDCIRS). Paper-wide results and their limitations: Naive libraries contained spiked-in Jurkat TCR RNA (around eleven copies' worth), which is not part of the donor repertoire. When barcode sub-clustering was left out, chimeric consensus sequences inflated TCR diversity, with chimeras reaching as high as 47%. Modeling indicated roughly 3.2 TCR RNA copies recovered per cell, compared with 9 to 10 by digital PCR, which implies a capture efficiency of approximately 30%. Spiked-in Jurkat TCR RNA equal to a single cell's worth was reported to be detectable even within 1,200,000 naive CD8 T cells. Highly expanded clone sizes could be underestimated if identical TCR molecules share a barcode. In CMV-specific effector cells, clones with more than 20 RNA copies contained over 97% of molecules, whereas in naive cells such clones contained under 1% of molecules.

This clonotype came up many times. It lacks a known antigen. Base qualities are not provided; no much larger clone lies one nucleotide away. The library relied on PCR. Instrument used: Illumina HiSeq 4000. Bulk TCR libraries were prepared as previously described, using TCR primers listed in Table S5. Total RNA was purified with the Qiagen AllPrep DNA/RNA kit. Before analysis, reads from multiple sequencing runs of one library were combined. In the original analysis: Only reads with exact TCR constant sequence were kept, trimmed to 150 nt, and grouped by their 12-nt molecular barcodes. Reads inside each barcode group were sub-clustered using a 15% Levenshtein threshold, and a quality-weighted consensus sequence was constructed for each RNA molecule. Non-functional sequences were excluded, and lower-count sequences lying one edit away from another sequence were also excluded. Based on a fit of two negative binomial distributions, barcode sub-clusters having less than 20% of the maximum read count were discarded. TCRdb redid the processing of the public reads, applying fastp at Q25 and MiXCR, and retained in-frame beta chains. Rows are unified per CDR3 protein, each entry keeping the most common DNA and genes. TCRdb's processing, not the authors', yielded these V and J calls. This sample is represented by tens of thousands of distinct CDR3 sequences; roughly 20% of them were singletons. Roughly 0.8% of the sample goes to the ten largest clones.

CDR3 length: 17 amino acids, cysteine to phenylalanine. Only the CDR3 part of the read is kept: 51 bases, read in frame from the first base. The junction shows trimming of 0 bases on V and 6 bases on J, and the gene matches do not reach 12 bases of it. The germline V gene (reference sequence) specifies PRHDT as CDR1 and FYEKMQ as CDR2. Libraries of naive CD8 T cells were built from around 20,000 to 990,000 sorted cells, with 10%, 30% or 50% of the purified RNA used. Naive CD8 T cells were FACS-sorted as CD8+CD4-CCR7+CD45RA+ on a BD FACSAria II into RLT Plus buffer. To test detection sensitivity, Jurkat RNA equivalent to over 8 TCR copies was spiked into samples of roughly 19,000-1,000,000 naive CD8 T cells. CD8 T cells were enriched using RosetteSep CD8+ T Cell Enrichment Cocktail and Ficoll-Paque, and the enriched cells then underwent ACK red cell lysis.

The chain couples TRBV13 to TRBJ1-2; 8 nucleotides in the junction match TRBD1. The TCR sequence derives from a human donor in good health. Some libraries in this study had Jurkat cell RNA spiked in. The specimen sequenced was naive CD8+ T cells from blood, with Jurkat cell RNA spiked in. The sample's cell subset or site label is to be understood as: FACS-sorted CD8+CD4-CCR7+CD45RA+ naive T cells. The DNA sequence is TGTGCCAGCAGCTTAGGCCTTGGGGGTCAGGGGGCGCATGGCTACACCTTC. Translation gives CASSLGLGGQGAHGYTF.